The table lists the clone carrying this T cell receptor beta chain with many counts. This record belongs to a study of T-cell reconstitution after alpha-beta-depleted transplantation in children. Germline V lookup: CDR1 DFQATT, CDR2 SNEGSKA (reference sequence). The CDR3 is 14 residues long. Trimming stripped 1 base from V and 8 bases from J, with 16 bases between. Unique molecular identifiers were incorporated during preparation of the TCRbeta library. TCRdb fed the PCR reads into MiXCR, producing one record per CDR3 protein. The sample contains hundreds of thousands of distinct CDR3 sequences, roughly 15% of which appear only once.

The clonotype comes from a human donor who donated a stem cell graft to a child with acute myeloid leukemia. The J gene is TRBJ2-3, the V gene TRBV20-1; D may be TRBD1 or TRBD2 (5 bases each). The source was PBMCs from the stem cell graft donor, collected from the stem cell graft. The CDR3, as DNA: TGCAGTGCTAGAGGCCCAGGGCTGAGGGGTACGCAGTATTTT. Translated: CSARGPGLRGTQYF.